This record looks at one TCR beta chain sequence and its context. Its antigen remains unidentified. No base qualities exist here, and no much larger clone lies one base off it. The germline V gene (reference sequence) yields LNHDA for CDR1 and SQIVND for CDR2. From cysteine to phenylalanine, the CDR3 is 17 amino acids long. This entry keeps only the CDR3 DNA: 51 bases, framed from base 1. After removal of 3 bases from V and 7 bases from J, the junction retains 11 bases not matched to a gene. This entry comes from a study of blood T cell repertoires in COVID-19 (dated by TCRdb to 2019 to 2021). For context, the study as a whole: Samples from collaborators originated in the United States, Italy and Spain and spanned both the acute and convalescent phases of COVID-19. The prospective study material was composed of cDNA or gDNA derived from T cells, B-cell-depleted T cells, or PBMCs. Deeply sampled blood TCRbeta repertoires from subjects exposed to, actively infected with, or recovered from COVID-19 were included in the dataset. The repertoires were made available in a free public database intended to serve as a resource for research on the immune response to SARS-CoV-2. Samples were obtained from the ongoing ImmuneRACE study (first 160 participants) and from over 1,000 subjects provided by 6 global collaborators. Sample metadata almost always included a de-identified subject ID, COVID-19 status, age in years and sex. Where HLA class I and class II types were available, the types were taken from metadata supplied by the sample provider, not from assay-based typing. The paper as a whole reports these results and caveats: Clinical and demographic metadata were provided uncurated, with the amount varying by source and participant.

The immunoSEQ Assay, a bias-controlled multiplex PCR, was used to amplify TCRbeta CDR3 regions from genomic DNA. Per the original workflow: Within the assay, amplification of reference gene primers was used to estimate how many nucleated cells each sample contained. Sequence reads were collapsed and filtered to measure the absolute abundance of every unique TCRbeta CDR3 rearrangement. For each sample, productive Simpson clonality was calculated as the square root of Simpson's diversity index across productive rearrangements. TCRdb mirrors the immuneACCESS table, restricted to in-frame sequences. Some clones are absent from its copies; in checked studies, under half trace to an unresolved V gene, and the reason for the others is unknown. V, J and clone size were drawn from that table, and D and trimming were deduced from the DNA. The sample contains about 93,000 clones, roughly 80% of them found a single time. About 15% of the sample rests with the top ten.

Whole blood was collected in K2EDTA tubes by collaborating institutions according to the institutions' own protocols. For TCRbeta analysis, collaborators shipped samples in one of three forms: frozen whole blood, isolated PBMCs, or DNA extracted from either of those sample types. This receptor was taken from a human donor in a cohort sampled during active COVID-19. The chain is assembled from TRBV19 and TRBJ2-2, with 10 bases in between that match TRBD2. Sequenced material: peripheral blood. The CDR3 is CASSIPASGSSLGELFF. The nucleotide sequence reads TGTGCCAGTAGTATTCCGGCTAGCGGGAGCTCACTCGGGGAGCTGTTTTTT.